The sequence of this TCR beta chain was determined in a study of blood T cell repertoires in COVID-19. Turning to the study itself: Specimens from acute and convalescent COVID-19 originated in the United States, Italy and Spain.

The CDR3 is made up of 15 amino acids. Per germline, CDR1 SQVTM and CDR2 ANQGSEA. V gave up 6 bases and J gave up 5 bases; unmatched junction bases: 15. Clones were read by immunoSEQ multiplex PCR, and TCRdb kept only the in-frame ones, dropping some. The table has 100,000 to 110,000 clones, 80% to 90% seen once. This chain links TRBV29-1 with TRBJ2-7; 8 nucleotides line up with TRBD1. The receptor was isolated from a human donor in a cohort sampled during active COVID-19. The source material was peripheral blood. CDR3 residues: CSVRYPGQVFNEQYF. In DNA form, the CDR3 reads TGCAGCGTACGATACCCGGGACAGGTTTTCAACGAGCAGTACTTC.